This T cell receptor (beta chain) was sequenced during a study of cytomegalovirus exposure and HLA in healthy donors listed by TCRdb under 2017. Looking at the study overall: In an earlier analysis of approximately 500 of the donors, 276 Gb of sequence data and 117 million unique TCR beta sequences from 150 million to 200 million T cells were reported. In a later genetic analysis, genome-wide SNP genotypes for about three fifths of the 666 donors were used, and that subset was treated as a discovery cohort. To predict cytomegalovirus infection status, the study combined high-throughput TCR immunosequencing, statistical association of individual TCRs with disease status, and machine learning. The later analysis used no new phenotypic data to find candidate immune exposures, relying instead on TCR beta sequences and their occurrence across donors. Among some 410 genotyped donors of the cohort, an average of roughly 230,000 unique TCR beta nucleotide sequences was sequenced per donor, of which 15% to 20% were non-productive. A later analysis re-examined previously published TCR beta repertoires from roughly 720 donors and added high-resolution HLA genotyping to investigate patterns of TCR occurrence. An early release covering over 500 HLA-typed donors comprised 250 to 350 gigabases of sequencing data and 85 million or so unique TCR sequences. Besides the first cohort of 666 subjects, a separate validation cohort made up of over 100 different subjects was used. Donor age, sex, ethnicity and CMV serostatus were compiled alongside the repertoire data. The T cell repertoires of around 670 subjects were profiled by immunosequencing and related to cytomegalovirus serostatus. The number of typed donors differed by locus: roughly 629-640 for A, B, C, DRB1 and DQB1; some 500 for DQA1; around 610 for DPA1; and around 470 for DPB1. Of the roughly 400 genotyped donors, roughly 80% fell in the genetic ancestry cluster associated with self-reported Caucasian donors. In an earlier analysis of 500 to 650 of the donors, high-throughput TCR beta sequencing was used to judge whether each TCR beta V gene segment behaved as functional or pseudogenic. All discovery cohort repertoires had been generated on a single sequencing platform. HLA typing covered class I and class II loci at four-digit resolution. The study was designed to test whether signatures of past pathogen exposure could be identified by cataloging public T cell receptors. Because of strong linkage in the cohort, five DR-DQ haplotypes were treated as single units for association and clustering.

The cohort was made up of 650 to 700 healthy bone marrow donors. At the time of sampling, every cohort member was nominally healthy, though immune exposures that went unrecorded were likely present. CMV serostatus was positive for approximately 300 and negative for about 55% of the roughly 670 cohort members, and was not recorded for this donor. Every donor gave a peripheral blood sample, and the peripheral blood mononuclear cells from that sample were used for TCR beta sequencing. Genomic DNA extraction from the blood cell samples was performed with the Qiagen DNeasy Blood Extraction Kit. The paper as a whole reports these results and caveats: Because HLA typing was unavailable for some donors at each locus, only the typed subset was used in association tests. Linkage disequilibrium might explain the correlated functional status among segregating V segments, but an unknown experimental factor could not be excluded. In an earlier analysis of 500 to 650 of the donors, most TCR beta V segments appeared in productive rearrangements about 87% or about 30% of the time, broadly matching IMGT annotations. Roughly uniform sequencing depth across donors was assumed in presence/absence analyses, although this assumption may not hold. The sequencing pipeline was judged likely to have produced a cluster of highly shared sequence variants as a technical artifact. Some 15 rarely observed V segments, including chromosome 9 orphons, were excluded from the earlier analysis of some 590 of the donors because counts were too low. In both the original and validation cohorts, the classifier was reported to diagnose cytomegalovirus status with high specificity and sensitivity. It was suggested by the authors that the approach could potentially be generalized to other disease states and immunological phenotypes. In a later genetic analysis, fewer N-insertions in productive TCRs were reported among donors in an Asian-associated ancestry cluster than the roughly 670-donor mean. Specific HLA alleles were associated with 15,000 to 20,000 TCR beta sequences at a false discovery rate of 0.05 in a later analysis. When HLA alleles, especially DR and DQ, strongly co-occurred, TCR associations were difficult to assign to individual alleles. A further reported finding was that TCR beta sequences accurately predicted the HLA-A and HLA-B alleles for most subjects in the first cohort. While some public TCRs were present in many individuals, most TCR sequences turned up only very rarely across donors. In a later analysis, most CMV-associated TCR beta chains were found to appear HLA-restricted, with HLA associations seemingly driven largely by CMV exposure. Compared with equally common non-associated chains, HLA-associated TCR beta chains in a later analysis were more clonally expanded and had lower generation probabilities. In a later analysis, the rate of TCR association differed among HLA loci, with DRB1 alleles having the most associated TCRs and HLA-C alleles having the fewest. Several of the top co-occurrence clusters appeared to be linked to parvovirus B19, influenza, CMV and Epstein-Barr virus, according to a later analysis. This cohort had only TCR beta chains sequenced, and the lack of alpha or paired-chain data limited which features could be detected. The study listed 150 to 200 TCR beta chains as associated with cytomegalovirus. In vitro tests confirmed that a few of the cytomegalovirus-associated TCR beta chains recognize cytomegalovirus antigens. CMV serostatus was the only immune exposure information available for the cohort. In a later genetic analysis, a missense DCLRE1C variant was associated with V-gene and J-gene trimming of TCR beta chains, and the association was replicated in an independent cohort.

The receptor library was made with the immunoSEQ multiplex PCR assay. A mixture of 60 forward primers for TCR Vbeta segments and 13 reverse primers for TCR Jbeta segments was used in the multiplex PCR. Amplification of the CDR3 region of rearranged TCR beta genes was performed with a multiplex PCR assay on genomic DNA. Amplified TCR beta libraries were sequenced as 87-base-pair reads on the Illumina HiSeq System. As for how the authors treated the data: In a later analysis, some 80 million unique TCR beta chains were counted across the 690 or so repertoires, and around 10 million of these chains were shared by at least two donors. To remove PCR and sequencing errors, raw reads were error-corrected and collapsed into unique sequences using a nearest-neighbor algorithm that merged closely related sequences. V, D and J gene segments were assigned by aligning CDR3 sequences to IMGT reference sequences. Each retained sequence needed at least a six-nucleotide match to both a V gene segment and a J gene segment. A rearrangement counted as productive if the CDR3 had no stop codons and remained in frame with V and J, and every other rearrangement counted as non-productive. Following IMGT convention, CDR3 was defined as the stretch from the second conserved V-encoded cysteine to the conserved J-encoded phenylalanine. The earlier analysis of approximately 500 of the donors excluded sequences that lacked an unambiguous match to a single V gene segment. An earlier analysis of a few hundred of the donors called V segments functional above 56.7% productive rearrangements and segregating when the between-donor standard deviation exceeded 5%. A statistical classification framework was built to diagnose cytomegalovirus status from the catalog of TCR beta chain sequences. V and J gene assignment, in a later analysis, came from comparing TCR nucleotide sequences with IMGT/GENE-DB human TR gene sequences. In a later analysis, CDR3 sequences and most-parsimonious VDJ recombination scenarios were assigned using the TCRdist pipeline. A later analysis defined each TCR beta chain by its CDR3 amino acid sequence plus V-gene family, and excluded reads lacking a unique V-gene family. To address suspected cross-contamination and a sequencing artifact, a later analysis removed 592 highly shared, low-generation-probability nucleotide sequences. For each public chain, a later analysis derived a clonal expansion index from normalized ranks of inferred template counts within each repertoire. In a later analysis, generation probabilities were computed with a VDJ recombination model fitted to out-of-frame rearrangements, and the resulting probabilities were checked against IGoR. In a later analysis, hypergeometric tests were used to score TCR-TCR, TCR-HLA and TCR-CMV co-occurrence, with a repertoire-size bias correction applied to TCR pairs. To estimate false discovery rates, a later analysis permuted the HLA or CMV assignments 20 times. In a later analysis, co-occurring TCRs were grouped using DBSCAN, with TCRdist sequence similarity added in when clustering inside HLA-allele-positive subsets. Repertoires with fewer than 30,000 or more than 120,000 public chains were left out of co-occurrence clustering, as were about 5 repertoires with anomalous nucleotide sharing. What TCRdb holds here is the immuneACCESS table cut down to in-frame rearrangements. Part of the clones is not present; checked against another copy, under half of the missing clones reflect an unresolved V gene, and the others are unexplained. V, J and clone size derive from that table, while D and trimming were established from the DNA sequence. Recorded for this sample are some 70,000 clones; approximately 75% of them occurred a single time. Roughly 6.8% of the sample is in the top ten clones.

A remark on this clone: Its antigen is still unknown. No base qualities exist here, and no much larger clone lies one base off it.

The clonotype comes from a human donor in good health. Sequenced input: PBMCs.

The DNA sequence is TGTGCCAGTAGTGTATCTCAGGGTACGAACTATGGCTACACCTTC. Its translation reads: CASSVSQGTNYGYTF. The sequence is built from TRBV19 and TRBJ1-2; the D gene is perhaps TRBD1, on 5 matching bases. From the cysteine up to the phenylalanine, the CDR3 has a length of 15 residues. Here the CDR3 DNA is all that survives: 45 bases in frame from base 1. In the germline V gene (reference sequence), CDR1 corresponds to LNHDA and CDR2 to SQIVND. V is reduced by 5 bases and J by 2 bases, leaving a spacing of 15 bases between them.